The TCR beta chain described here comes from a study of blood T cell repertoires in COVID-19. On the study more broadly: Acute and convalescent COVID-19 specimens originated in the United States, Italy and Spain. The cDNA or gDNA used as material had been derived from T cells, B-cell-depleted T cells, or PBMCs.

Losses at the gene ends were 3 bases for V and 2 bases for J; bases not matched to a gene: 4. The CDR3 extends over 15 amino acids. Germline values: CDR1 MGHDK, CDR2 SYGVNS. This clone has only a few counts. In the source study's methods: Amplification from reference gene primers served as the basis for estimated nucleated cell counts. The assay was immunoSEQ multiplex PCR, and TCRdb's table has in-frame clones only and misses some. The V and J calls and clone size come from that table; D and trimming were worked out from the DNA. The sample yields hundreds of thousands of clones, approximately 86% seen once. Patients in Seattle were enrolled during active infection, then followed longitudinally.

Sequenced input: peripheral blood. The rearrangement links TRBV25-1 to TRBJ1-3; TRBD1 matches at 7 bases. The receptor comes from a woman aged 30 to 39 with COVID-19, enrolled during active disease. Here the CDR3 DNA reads TGTGCCAGCAGTGACTCAGGGGGTACTGGAAACACCATATATTTT. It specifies CASSDSGGTGNTIYF.